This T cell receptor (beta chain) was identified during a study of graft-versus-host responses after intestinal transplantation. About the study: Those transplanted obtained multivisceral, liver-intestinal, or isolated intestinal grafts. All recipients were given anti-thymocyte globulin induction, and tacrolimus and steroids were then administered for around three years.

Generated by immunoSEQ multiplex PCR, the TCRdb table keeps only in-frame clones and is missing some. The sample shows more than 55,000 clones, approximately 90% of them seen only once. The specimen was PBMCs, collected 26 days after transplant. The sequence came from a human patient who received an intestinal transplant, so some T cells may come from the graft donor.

The CDR3 loop is CASSQGTGELFF. The CDR3, as DNA: TGTGCCAGCAGTCAGGGCACCGGGGAGCTGTTTTTT. V usage is TRBV2 and J usage is TRBJ2-2; D may be TRBD1 (5 bases). Germline CDR1 SNHLY, CDR2 FYNNEI. Trimming left V 5 bases short and J 4 bases short, with 5 bases between. There are 12 residues in the CDR3.